The present T cell receptor (beta chain) was sequenced within a study of cytomegalovirus exposure and HLA in healthy donors. Study summary: Among the roughly 400 donors who were genotyped, around 77% fell in the genetic ancestry cluster that is associated with self-reported Caucasian donors.

The PCR used 60 Vbeta and 13 Jbeta primers. Generated by immunoSEQ multiplex PCR, the TCRdb table keeps only in-frame clones and is missing some. The sample holds about 150,000 clones; approximately 80% are singletons and the top ten take approximately 1.2%. This clone has a handful of counts. Its antigen is unidentified. General study findings and limits: Researchers reported that three CMV-associated chains were confirmed in vitro as CMV antigen-specific. In a later analysis, common viral pathogens appeared linked to several of the most significant clusters.

This CDR3 comprises 12 residues. Germline assignment: CDR1 SGHNT and CDR2 YENEEA. Trimming cost V 5 bases and J 6 bases, with 7 bases left between them. Every donor was a healthy person donating bone marrow. The V gene is TRBV11-3, the J gene TRBJ2-2; no clear D gene. Input material: PBMCs. The sequence derives from a boy aged 2 to 9 in good health and CMV-seronegative. In DNA, the CDR3 is TGTGCCAGCAGCCGGAGATCCGGGGAGCTGTTTTTT. Its translation is CASSRRSGELFF.